This TCR beta chain was profiled in a study of blood T cell repertoires in COVID-19. The wider study: Samples came from the United States, Italy and Spain, spanning acute and convalescent COVID-19. T cells, B-cell-depleted T cells, or PBMCs provided the cDNA or gDNA that served as material.

The CDR3 consists of 13 residues. V was trimmed by 3 bases and J by 6 bases, leaving 12 bases between them. Germline CDR1 and CDR2: GTSNPN and SVGIG (reference sequence). A PCR-confirmed or clinician-diagnosed COVID-19 case had contacted exposed participants within 2 weeks of entry. Libraries were prepared by immunoSEQ multiplex PCR; TCRdb keeps only in-frame clonotypes and omits some of them. The data contain hundreds of thousands of clones, about 86% of them singletons. This rearrangement joins TRBV30 to TRBJ1-5; D gene unclear. The sequence was obtained from a woman aged 25 to 39 who had been exposed to COVID-19. Sequenced material: PBMCs or T cells enriched from blood (not recorded which). The CDR3 coding sequence is TGTGCCTGGAGCATTCTCCCCGGTCAGCCCCAGCATTTT. Protein product: CAWSILPGQPQHF.